These T cell receptor beta chains were read from a single sample in a study of blood T cell repertoires in COVID-19. Method: immunoSEQ multiplex PCR; TCRdb's copy keeps in-frame clones and lacks some. This repertoire shows 100,000 or so clones, approximately 81% found once; its top ten account for more than 1.5%. Sequencing input: peripheral blood. These receptors were collected from a woman in her seventies with active or convalescent COVID-19. Each CDR3 is given with its conserved first and last residue. Each record gives: J gene, D gene, clone size, V gene, CDR3 protein, CDR3 DNA. The D gene is left open where the match is weak. Expanded clones get a size class; other rows say once, few or many, or leave the size out.

>TRBJ1-4|NA|NA|TRBV21-1
CARTGGTGGWEKLFF
TGTGCCAGAACCGGAGGGACAGGGGGATGGGAAAAACTGTTTTTT
>TRBJ2-2|NA|NA|TRBV4-2
CASSQNFGQGELFF
TGTGCCAGCAGCCAAAACTTTGGACAGGGGGAGCTGTTTTTT
>TRBJ1-4|TRBD1|NA|TRBV28
CASRGTGKAGKLFF
TGTGCCAGCAGGGGGACAGGTAAAGCGGGAAAACTGTTTTTT
>TRBJ1-2|NA|NA|TRBV11-2
CASSLLGQNYGYTF
TGTGCCAGCAGCTTATTGGGACAAAACTATGGCTACACCTTC
>TRBJ2-7|NA|NA|TRBV6-1
CASSDSFTYEQYF
TGTGCCAGCAGTGACAGTTTTACCTACGAGCAGTACTTC
>TRBJ2-6|NA|NA|TRBV14
CASSPLKGANVLTF
TGTGCCAGCAGCCCTCTAAAAGGGGCCAACGTCCTGACTTTC
>TRBJ2-2|NA|NA|TRBV5-1
CASSLGHTNTGELFF
TGCGCCAGCAGCTTGGGGCACACGAACACCGGGGAGCTGTTTTTT
>TRBJ1-2|NA|once|TRBV5-1
CASRGGTDYGYTF
TGCGCCAGCAGGGGCGGGACGGACTATGGCTACACCTTC
>TRBJ1-2|NA|NA|TRBV12-3/TRBV12-4
CASSSVTNYGYTF
TGTGCCAGCAGTTCGGTCACTAACTATGGCTACACCTTC
>TRBJ2-5|TRBD2|NA|TRBV3-1/TRBV3-2
CASSQVRGGQETQYF
TGTGCCAGCAGCCAGGTGCGGGGGGGGCAAGAGACCCAGTACTTC
>TRBJ2-3|NA|NA|TRBV4-1
CASSQQGSGSTDTQYF
TGCGCCAGCAGCCAACAGGGGAGTGGAAGCACAGATACGCAGTATTTT
>TRBJ2-1|NA|NA|TRBV5-6
CASSTLGGITYNEQFF
TGTGCCAGCAGCACGCTAGGGGGTATAACCTACAATGAGCAGTTCTTC
>TRBJ1-6|NA|NA|TRBV30
CAWQAGNSPLHF
TGTGCCTGGCAGGCAGGAAATTCACCCCTCCACTTT
>TRBJ1-2|NA|few|TRBV19
CASSITGYGYTF
TGTGCCAGTAGTATCACAGGCTATGGCTACACCTTC
>TRBJ2-1|TRBD2|NA|TRBV3-1/TRBV3-2
CASSPVTSDEQFF
TGTGCCAGCAGCCCTGTGACTAGCGATGAGCAGTTCTTC
>TRBJ1-1|NA|NA|TRBV2
CASTWGVGRTEAFF
TGTGCCAGCACCTGGGGGGTCGGACGAACTGAAGCTTTCTTT
>TRBJ1-1|NA|once|TRBV25-1
CASSVSEGDTEAFF
TGTGCCAGCAGTGTCTCAGAGGGGGACACTGAAGCTTTCTTT
>TRBJ1-5|NA|NA|TRBV5-1
CASSPGSGDQPQHF
TGCGCCAGCAGCCCGGGGTCAGGAGATCAGCCCCAGCATTTT
>TRBJ1-1|NA|NA|TRBV3-1/TRBV3-2
CASRSTGTQNTEAFF
TGTGCCAGCAGGTCAACCGGGACACAGAACACTGAAGCTTTCTTT
>TRBJ2-2|TRBD2|NA|TRBV7-9
CASSPGGWELFF
TGTGCCAGCAGCCCGGGGGGATGGGAGCTGTTTTTT
>TRBJ2-7|TRBD2|NA|TRBV18
CASSPAGGIYEQYF
TGTGCCAGCTCACCAGCGGGGGGGATCTACGAGCAGTACTTC
>TRBJ1-1|TRBD1|once|TRBV6-5
CASISRDSEAFF
TGTGCCAGCATCTCACGGGACAGTGAAGCTTTCTTT
>TRBJ1-1|TRBD1|NA|TRBV19
CASSIPQGQNTEAFF
TGTGCCAGTAGTATTCCACAGGGGCAGAACACTGAAGCTTTCTTT
>TRBJ2-5|TRBD2|NA|TRBV7-2
CASSFGLAGRGETQYF
TGTGCCAGCAGCTTCGGACTAGCGGGGCGGGGAGAGACCCAGTACTTC
>TRBJ2-3|NA|NA|TRBV18
CASSSLDTQYF
TGTGCCAGCTCATCTTTAGATACGCAGTATTTT
>TRBJ2-1|TRBD2|NA|TRBV28
CASTLRTSPNPFF
TGTGCCAGCACCCTAAGGACTAGCCCCAATCCGTTCTTC
>TRBJ2-1|NA|NA|TRBV7-2
CASSLGGSHNEQFF
TGTGCCAGCAGCTTAGGAGGGAGCCACAATGAGCAGTTCTTC
>TRBJ2-3|NA|NA|TRBV24-1
CATRAGARDTQYF
TGTGCCACCAGGGCAGGGGCGAGAGATACGCAGTATTTT
>TRBJ1-6|TRBD1|NA|TRBV19
CASSIPPKGGNSPLHF
TGTGCCAGTAGTATTCCCCCAAAAGGGGGCAATTCACCCCTCCACTTT
>TRBJ2-7|TRBD2|NA|TRBV7-3
CASSLHPASGAYEQYF
TGTGCCAGCAGCCTACATCCCGCTAGCGGTGCCTACGAGCAGTACTTC
>TRBJ1-2|TRBD1|NA|TRBV2
CASSVQGENGYTF
TGTGCCAGCAGTGTACAGGGGGAGAATGGCTACACCTTC
>TRBJ1-3|NA|NA|TRBV6-1
CASSEANAVSGNTIYF
TGTGCCAGCAGTGAAGCGAACGCAGTCTCTGGAAACACCATATATTTT
>TRBJ1-1|NA|few|TRBV11-3
CASSLVAGGAFF
TGTGCCAGCAGCTTAGTCGCAGGAGGGGCTTTCTTT
>TRBJ1-4|NA|few|TRBV3-1/TRBV3-2
CASSQARTVATNEKLFF
TGTGCCAGCAGCCAAGCACGGACAGTTGCAACTAATGAAAAACTGTTTTTT
>TRBJ2-3|NA|NA|TRBV4-3
CASSQVARDTQYF
TGCGCCAGCAGCCAAGTAGCGAGAGATACGCAGTATTTT
>TRBJ2-3|TRBD2|NA|TRBV5-4
CASSLAGGLTDTQYF
TGTGCCAGCAGCCTAGCGGGAGGGCTCACAGATACGCAGTATTTT
>TRBJ2-3|TRBD1|NA|TRBV11-2
CASSLEADRGSDTQYF
TGTGCCAGCAGCTTAGAAGCGGACAGGGGGTCAGATACGCAGTATTTT
>TRBJ1-5|NA|NA|TRBV19
CASSIEEGRSQPQHF
TGTGCCAGTAGTATAGAAGAGGGGAGGAGTCAGCCCCAGCATTTT
>TRBJ2-7|TRBD1|NA|TRBV11-2
CASSSGQGYEQYF
TGTGCCAGCAGCTCGGGACAGGGTTACGAGCAGTACTTC
>TRBJ1-2|NA|NA|TRBV5-1
CASSFTDPDYGYTF
TGCGCCAGCAGCTTTACAGACCCGGATTATGGCTACACCTTC
>TRBJ2-3|NA|once|TRBV21-1
CASSSSTGWADTQYF
TGTGCCAGCAGCTCCTCGACAGGGTGGGCAGATACGCAGTATTTT
>TRBJ2-1|NA|NA|TRBV24-1
CATSESSLLNEQFF
TGTGCCACCAGTGAATCTAGCCTCTTGAATGAGCAGTTCTTC
>TRBJ2-7|TRBD2|NA|TRBV9
CASSVEGGRVYEQYF
TGTGCCAGCAGCGTAGAGGGTGGGAGGGTCTACGAGCAGTACTTC
>TRBJ2-1|NA|NA|TRBV15
CATSRDSSSYNEQFF
TGTGCCACCAGCAGGGACAGTAGCTCCTACAATGAGCAGTTCTTC
>TRBJ2-7|TRBD1|NA|TRBV7-9
CASSLMMRDRGEQYF
TGTGCCAGCAGCTTAATGATGAGGGACAGGGGCGAGCAGTACTTC
>TRBJ2-2|NA|NA|TRBV12-5
CASGFSGELFF
TGTGCTAGTGGTTTCTCCGGGGAGCTGTTTTTT
>TRBJ2-3|NA|NA|TRBV7-9
CASSPRLAGAGRTDTQYF
TGTGCCAGCAGCCCACGTCTGGCGGGGGCGGGGCGCACAGATACGCAGTATTTT
>TRBJ1-2|NA|NA|TRBV9
CASSSPTPGYTF
TGTGCCAGCAGCTCACCTACTCCTGGCTACACCTTC
>TRBJ2-7|TRBD2|NA|TRBV5-6
CASSLPSGGIYEQYF
TGTGCCAGCAGCTTACCGAGCGGGGGGATCTACGAGCAGTACTTC
>TRBJ2-7|TRBD2|NA|TRBV2
CASSLGGYEQYF
TGTGCCAGCAGCTTGGGGGGGTACGAGCAGTACTTC
>TRBJ2-7|TRBD1|NA|TRBV28
CASLDRGRTYEQYF
TGTGCCAGCCTGGACAGGGGAAGAACCTACGAGCAGTACTTC
>TRBJ2-1|NA|NA|TRBV5-1
CASSLAGFENEQFF
TGCGCCAGCAGCTTGGCGGGGTTTGAGAATGAGCAGTTCTTC
>TRBJ2-7|TRBD2|NA|TRBV28
CASRPTSGNYEQYF
TGTGCCAGCAGGCCGACTAGCGGGAACTACGAGCAGTACTTC
>TRBJ2-3|NA|once|TRBV5-1
CASSLSLAYTDTQYF
TGCGCCAGCAGCTTGTCCCTAGCGTACACAGATACGCAGTATTTT
>TRBJ2-5|NA|NA|TRBV30
CAWDGAQETQYF
TGTGCCTGGGATGGGGCCCAAGAGACCCAGTACTTC
>TRBJ1-4|NA|once|TRBV12-3/TRBV12-4
CASSLNQNEKLFF
TGTGCCAGCAGTTTAAACCAGAATGAAAAACTGTTTTTT